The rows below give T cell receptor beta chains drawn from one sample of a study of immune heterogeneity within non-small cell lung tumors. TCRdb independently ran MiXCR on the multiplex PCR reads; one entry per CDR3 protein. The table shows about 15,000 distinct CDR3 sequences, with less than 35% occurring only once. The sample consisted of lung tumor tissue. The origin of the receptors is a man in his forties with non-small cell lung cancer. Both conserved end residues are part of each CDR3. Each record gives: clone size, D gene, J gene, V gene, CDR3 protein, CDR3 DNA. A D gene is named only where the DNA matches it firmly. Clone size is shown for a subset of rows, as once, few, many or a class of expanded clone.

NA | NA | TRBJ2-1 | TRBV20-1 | CSAGGAGGRTNEQFF | TGCAGTGCTGGGGGGGCGGGCGGGAGAACCAATGAGCAGTTCTTC
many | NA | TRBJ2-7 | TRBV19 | CASSPRGLNEQYF | TGTGCCAGTAGTCCTAGAGGGCTTAACGAGCAGTACTTC
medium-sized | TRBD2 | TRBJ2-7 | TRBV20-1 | CSAPASGTSYEQYF | TGCAGTGCTCCAGCTAGCGGGACTTCATACGAGCAGTACTTC
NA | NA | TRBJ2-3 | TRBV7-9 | CASSLSAGGGTDTQYF | TGTGCCAGCAGCTTATCGGCAGGGGGGGGCACAGATACGCAGTATTTT
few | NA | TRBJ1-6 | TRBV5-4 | CASSLNPGGFYNSPLHF | TGTGCCAGCAGCTTGAATCCGGGCGGTTTCTATAATTCACCCCTCCACTTT
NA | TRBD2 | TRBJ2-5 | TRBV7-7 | CASSPGLAGGETQYF | TGTGCTAGCAGCCCGGGACTAGCGGGAGGGGAGACCCAGTACTTC
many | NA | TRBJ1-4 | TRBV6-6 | CASSYPDPNEKLFF | TGTGCCAGCAGTTACCCGGACCCTAATGAAAAACTGTTTTTT
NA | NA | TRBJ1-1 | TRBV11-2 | CASMIGRTEAFF | TGTGCCAGCATGATTGGGAGGACTGAAGCTTTCTTT
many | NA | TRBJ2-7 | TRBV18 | CASSPDNSRLYF | TGTGCCAGCTCACCAGATAACTCCAGACTCTACTTC
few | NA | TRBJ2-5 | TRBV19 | CASSIGGIAYQETQYF | TGTGCCAGTAGTATAGGCGGAATCGCCTATCAAGAGACCCAGTACTTC
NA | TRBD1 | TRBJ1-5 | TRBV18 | CASSPGQGGQPQHF | TGTGCCAGCTCACCCGGACAGGGCGGTCAGCCCCAGCATTTT
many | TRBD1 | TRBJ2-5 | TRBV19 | CASSGPGQGASVVETQYF | TGTGCCAGTAGTGGGCCGGGACAGGGGGCCTCGGTGGTGGAGACCCAGTACTTC
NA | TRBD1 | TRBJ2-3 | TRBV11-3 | CASSLGQPRHTQYF | TGTGCCAGCAGCTTGGGACAGCCTCGACATACGCAGTATTTT
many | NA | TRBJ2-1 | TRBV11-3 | CASSLNQLVTEQFF | TGTGCCAGCAGCTTAAACCAACTAGTTACCGAGCAGTTCTTC
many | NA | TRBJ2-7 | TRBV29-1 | CSVEGVAIGEQYF | TGCAGCGTTGAGGGAGTGGCCATCGGCGAGCAGTACTTC
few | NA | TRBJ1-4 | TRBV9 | CASSVGESTNEKLFF | TGTGCCAGCAGCGTAGGGGAATCAACTAATGAAAAACTGTTTTTT
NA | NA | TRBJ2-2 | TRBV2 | CASSAKPDTGGLFF | TGTGCCAGCAGTGCTAAACCGGACACCGGGGGGCTGTTTTTT
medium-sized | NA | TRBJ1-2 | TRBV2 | CASSRHDGYTF | TGTGCCAGCAGCCGACATGATGGCTACACCTTC
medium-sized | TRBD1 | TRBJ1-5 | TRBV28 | CASSLPGQGANQPQHF | TGTGCCAGCAGTTTACCGGGACAGGGGGCGAATCAGCCCCAGCATTTT
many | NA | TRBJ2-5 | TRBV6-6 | CASSYRGSPQETQYF | TGTGCCAGCAGTTACCGGGGTAGCCCCCAAGAGACCCAGTACTTC
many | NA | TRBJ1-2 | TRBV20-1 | CSASYGNYGYTF | TGCAGTGCTAGTTACGGAAACTATGGCTACACCTTC
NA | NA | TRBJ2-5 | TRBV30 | CAYSLKTQYF | TGTGCCTACTCCTTGAAGACCCAGTACTTC
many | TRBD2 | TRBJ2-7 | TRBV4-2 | CASSPISVRGTSGRWSYEQYF | TGTGCCAGCAGCCCCATATCGGTTAGGGGGACTAGCGGGAGGTGGTCCTACGAGCAGTACTTC
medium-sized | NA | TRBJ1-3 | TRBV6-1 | CASSLISGNTIYF | TGTGCCAGCAGTCTGATCTCTGGAAACACCATATATTTT
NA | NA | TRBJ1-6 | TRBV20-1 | CSARVRVQDNSPLDF | TGCAGTGCTAGAGTGAGGGTACAGGATAATTCACCCCTCGACTTT
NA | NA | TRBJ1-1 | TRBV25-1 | CASSQGGAGTEAFF | TGTGCCAGCAGTCAGGGAGGGGCCGGCACTGAAGCTTTCTTT
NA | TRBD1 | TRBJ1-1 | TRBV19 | CASIIEDRAGTEAFF | TGTGCCAGTATTATAGAGGACAGGGCAGGCACTGAAGCTTTCTTT
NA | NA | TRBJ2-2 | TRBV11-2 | CASSLVPSSGGELFF | TGTGCCAGCAGCTTAGTACCTAGCTCGGGCGGGGAGCTGTTTTTT
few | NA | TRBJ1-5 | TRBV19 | CASNVQVGQPQHF | TGTGCCAGTAATGTACAGGTTGGTCAGCCCCAGCATTTT
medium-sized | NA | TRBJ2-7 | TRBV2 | CASTPGAAYEQYF | TGTGCCAGCACCCCGGGGGCTGCCTACGAGCAGTACTTC
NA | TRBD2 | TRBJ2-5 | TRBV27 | CVSSPKKLAGGRETQYF | TGTGTCAGCAGTCCCAAAAAACTAGCGGGAGGTCGAGAGACCCAGTACTTC
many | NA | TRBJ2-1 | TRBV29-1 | CSVERAGEQFF | TGCAGCGTTGAGAGGGCTGGTGAGCAGTTCTTC
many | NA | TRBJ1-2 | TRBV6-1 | CASSQGMGGYTF | TGTGCCAGCAGCCAGGGAATGGGTGGCTACACCTTC
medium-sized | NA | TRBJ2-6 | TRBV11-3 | CASRPLSGANVLTF | TGTGCCAGCAGACCCCTCTCTGGGGCCAACGTCCTGACTTTC
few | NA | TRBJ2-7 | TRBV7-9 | CASSRFGQGNSYVDEQYF | TGTGCCAGCAGCCGGTTCGGGCAGGGGAATTCTTACGTCGACGAGCAGTACTTC
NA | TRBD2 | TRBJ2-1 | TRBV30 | CARSSGVAGDLFF | TGTGCCCGGAGTTCGGGGGTAGCGGGAGATTTGTTCTTC
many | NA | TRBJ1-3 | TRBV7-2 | CASSLSRGTGNTIYF | TGTGCCAGCAGCTTATCAAGGGGCACTGGAAACACCATATATTTT
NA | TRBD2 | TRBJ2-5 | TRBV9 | CARSVVRGGQETQYF | TGTGCCCGCAGCGTAGTTCGGGGGGGGCAAGAGACCCAGTACTTC
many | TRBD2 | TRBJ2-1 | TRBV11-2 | CASSPLAGSYNEQFF | TGTGCCAGCAGCCCACTAGCGGGCTCTTACAATGAGCAGTTCTTC
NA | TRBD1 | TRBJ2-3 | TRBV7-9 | CAISSQGAYTDTQYF | TGTGCCATCAGCTCCCAGGGGGCTTACACAGATACGCAGTATTTT
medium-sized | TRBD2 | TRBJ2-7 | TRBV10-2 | CASKASGTYEQYF | TGCGCCAGCAAAGCAAGCGGGACCTACGAGCAGTACTTC
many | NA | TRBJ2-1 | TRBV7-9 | CASSSADSYNEQFF | TGTGCCAGCAGTTCAGCGGACTCCTACAATGAGCAGTTCTTC